Shown below are 22 T cell receptor delta chains from a single sample sequenced in a study of gamma-delta T cells after stem cell transplantation. TCRdb re-called the RT-PCR reads using CATT. Among 1,500 to 2,000 delta-chain clones listed, around 6% were seen once. Material for sequencing was gamma-delta T cells. These receptors were taken from a human donor. It is not recorded whose cells these are; they may come from a transplant donor.

A note on this clone: With a far larger clone one base away, a read error is the likely cause. CDR3 bases: TGTGCCTGTGACCTACTGGGGGATACGCGAAGGAGAAACTGGTCCGATAAACCCATCTTT. The encoded protein is CACDLLGDTRRRNWSDKPIF. The chain links TRDV2 to TRDJ1, with TRDD3 matching 13 bases. CDR3 length: 20 amino acids. Germline loops: CDR1 GEAIGNYY, CDR2 EKD.

This clone was counted only a few times. The protein that TCRdb holds for this DNA derives from a much larger clone and differs from the translated DNA at residue 9, which likely indicates a read error; the protein shown here is translated from the DNA. The gene calls are TRDV1 and TRDJ1, with 7 positions matching TRDD3. Germline lookup yields CDR1 TSWWSYY and CDR2 QGS. This CDR3 region has 16 residues. Trimming cost V 4 bases and J 7 bases; bases outside gene matches: 15. CDR3 sequence: CALGARRAIGGAKLIF. In nucleotides, the CDR3 is TGTGCTCTTGGGGCCCGGCGCGCTATTGGGGGAGCTAAACTCATCTTT.

Remarks on this clone: TCRdb has a much larger clone's protein, which differs at residue 18 from the translation of this DNA, likely because of a read error; what is shown is the protein translated from the DNA. The genes are TRDV1 and TRDJ1; tentative D call: TRDD2 (6 bases). The germline gives CDR1 TSWWSYY, CDR2 QGS. CDR3 length: 20 residues. The V end lost 2 bases, the J end lost 13 bases, and 38 bases lay between the germline ends. The CDR3 loop reads CALGEFPIEELDHYTDKHIF. The DNA for the CDR3 is TGTGCTCTTGGGGAATTTCCTATAGAGGAGCTGGATCATTACACCGATAAGCACATCTTT.

This clone was seen more than once but under ten times. This likely reflects a read error, since a far larger clone is one base away. The same CDR3 also results from other DNA sequences found in this sample. The chain employs TRDV1 and TRDJ1; TRDD3 is a possible D gene (6 bases). Germline CDR1 and CDR2: TSWWSYY and QGS. The CDR3 is 19 residues long. CDR3 bases: TGTGCCCTTGGGGAACTAAACCCCCCGCGGATACTGGACACCGATAAACTCATCTTT. Amino acids: CALGELNPPRILDTDKLIF.

This clone was counted between two and nine times. In nucleotides, the CDR3 is TGTGCCTGTGACCCCTGGGGGATAGTCACCGATAAACTCATCTTT. It encodes CACDPWGIVTDKLIF. The chain is built from TRDV2 and TRDJ1, with 10 positions matching TRDD3. The CDR3 runs to 15 residues. V was pared by 3 bases and J by 1 base, with 4 bases of the junction left unmatched. Germline CDR1 reads GEAIGNYY; CDR2 reads EKD.

This clone was seen only a few times. The CDR3 is CACDLLGDFTDKLIF. The CDR3 coding sequence is TGTGCCTGTGACTTGCTGGGGGACTTCACCGATAAACTCATCTTT. The chain uses TRDV2 and TRDJ1; 8 nucleotides align to TRDD3. The V gene's germline CDR1 is GEAIGNYY and CDR2 EKD. The CDR3 runs 15 residues. After removal of 3 bases from V and 1 base from J, the junction contained 6 bases not matched to a gene.

About this clone: The protein that TCRdb holds for this DNA derives from a much larger clone and differs from the translated DNA at residue 14, which likely indicates a read error; the protein shown here is translated from the DNA. This chain uses TRDV1 with TRDJ1; a weak D match, TRDD3 (6 bases). Germline V lookup: CDR1 TSWWSYY, CDR2 QGS. The CDR3 loop spans 16 amino acids. The CDR3 here is CALGEPHDGYTDKPIF. The CDR3 DNA reads TGTGCTCTTGGGGAACCCCACGACGGATACACCGATAAACCCATCTTT.

Points on this clone: The translation of this DNA and the TCRdb protein of a much larger clone differ at residue 7, probably owing to a read error; the protein shown here is translated from the DNA. The CDR3 DNA sequence: TGTGCCTGTGACACCGGTTCGGGTCCCCACTGGGGAAGCTCCTGGGACACCCGACAGATGTTTTTC. Translating gives CACDTGSGPHWGSSWDTRQMFF. The chain has TRDV2 and TRDJ3; TRDD3 matches at 7 bases. The CDR3 totals 22 residues. Trimming removed 0 bases from V and 0 bases from J; junction bases left unmatched: 16. The germline V gene encodes CDR1 GEAIGNYY and CDR2 EKD.

Comments on this clone: This probably arose from a read error, given a far larger clone one base away. The sample contains more than one DNA sequence encoding this CDR3. The chain combines TRDV1 with TRDJ2, with D possibly TRDD3 on 5 matching bases. V was clipped by 6 bases and J by 0 bases, with 11 bases between them. The germline V gene encodes CDR1 TSWWSYY and CDR2 QGS. This CDR3 contains 15 residues. CDR3 in DNA: TGTGCTCTTGGAACGGAGGGATCTTTGACAGCACAACTCTTCTTT. This encodes CALGTEGSLTAQLFF.

In its sample, this clone was seen a few times. TCRdb lists the protein of a much larger clone for this DNA, which differs at residue 14, so this is likely a read error; the protein given here is translated from the DNA itself. The V and J genes are TRDV1 and TRDJ1; no firm D call. CDR1 and CDR2 (germline): TSWWSYY, QGS. The V end was cut by 0 bases, the J end by 4 bases, with 24 bases between. The length of the CDR3 is 19 residues. This chain's CDR3 is CALGELYIPRRVIIDKLIF. In DNA, the CDR3 is TGTGCTCTTGGGGAACTATACATTCCCCGGAGGGTAATCATCGATAAACTCATCTTT.

By share, this clone ranks as medium-sized. The likely explanation is a read error, given a far larger clone one base away. V is TRDV2 and J is TRDJ3; 10 nucleotides align to TRDD3. V was pared by 0 bases and J by 0 bases, with 19 bases of the junction left unmatched. Germline lookup yields CDR1 GEAIGNYY and CDR2 EKD. This CDR3 comprises 24 residues. CDR3 DNA: TGTGCCTGTGACACCCCTGATCCACTACTGGGGGATTCGCGGAGCTCCTGGGACACCCGACAGATGTTTTTC. Translated, it gives CACDTPDPLLGDSRSSWDTRQMFF.

With regard to this clone: The protein in TCRdb stems from a much larger clone and differs at residue 15 from this DNA's translation, likely a read error; here the protein is translated from the DNA. This chain links TRDV1 with TRDJ1; the D is unclear. Germline-derived CDR1 and CDR2 are TSWWSYY and QGS. There are 19 residues in the CDR3. CDR3 in amino acids: CALGELYIPRRVITNKLIF. The CDR3 DNA reads TGTGCTCTTGGGGAACTATACATTCCCCGGAGGGTAATCACCAATAAACTCATCTTT.

This clone appeared a few times. This DNA translates differently at residue 9 from the TCRdb protein, which is that of a much larger clone; a read error is likely, and the protein shown is the DNA's own translation. The chain uses TRDV1 and TRDJ2; 8 bases align to TRDD3. The CDR3 has 18 amino acids. J lost 9 bases, V lost 3 bases, and 18 bases had no gene match. The germline gives CDR1 TSWWSYY, CDR2 QGS. DNA for the CDR3: TGTGCTCTTGGGGATCTTAGTCTTGCTGGGGATACTTCATCACAACTCTTCTTT. Encoded protein: CALGDLSLAGDTSSQLFF.

This clone came up a few times. The likely explanation is a read error, given a far larger clone one base away. Within the sample, other DNA sequences also encode this same CDR3. The genes are TRDV2 and TRDJ3; 7 bases are a match to TRDD3. Germline V gene sequence: CDR1 GEAIGNYY, CDR2 EKD. CDR3 size: 22 residues. Here the CDR3 DNA reads TGTGCCTGTGACACCGCCTGGGGGTCCGACGACCCGGAATCCTGGGACACCCGGCAGATGTTTTTC. It specifies CACDTAWGSDDPESWDTRQMFF.

By proportion, this clone is medium-sized. A read error is the likely source, as a far larger clone sits one nucleotide away. This chain links TRDV2 with TRDJ3, with 12 positions matching TRDD3. The CDR3 is 21 residues long. Germline CDR1 GEAIGNYY, CDR2 EKD. In DNA form, the CDR3 reads TGTGCCTGTGACCGGTATGAGGCCACTGGGGGATACTACCGGGACGCCCGACAGATGTTTTTC. Translating it yields CACDRYEATGGYYRDARQMFF.

In this sample, this clone turned up a few times. A read error is likely here: a far larger clone is one base away. Additional DNA sequences in this sample encode the identical CDR3. V and J are TRDV1 and TRDJ1; tentative D call: TRDD2 (6 bases). In germline, CDR1 is TSWWSYY, CDR2 QGS. The CDR3 sequence is 25 residues long. The CDR3 loop reads CALGDLNQRTTFQNPVLKYTDKLIF. CDR3 nucleotides: TGTGCTCTTGGGGATCTAAACCAGAGGACCACCTTCCAAAACCCAGTACTGAAGTACACCGATAAGCTCATCTTT.

This clone was counted many times. This likely traces to a read error, being one base from a far larger clone. The chain has TRDV1 and TRDJ1; a possible D gene is TRDD2 (5 bases). The CDR3 spans 16 residues. Looked up from germline, CDR1 is TSWWSYY and CDR2 is QGS. V was clipped by 2 bases and J by 3 bases, with 16 bases between them. CDR3 bases: TGTGCTCTTGGGGAAGACCTACGCCGGTACGCCGATAAACTCATCTTT. The encoded protein is CALGEDLRRYADKLIF.

This clone was seen only a few times. This likely stems from a read error, as it lies one base from a far larger clone. The sample contains more than one DNA sequence encoding this CDR3. V and J are TRDV1 and TRDJ1, with D tentatively TRDD3 (6 bases). CDR1 and CDR2 from the germline V gene are TSWWSYY and QGS. The CDR3 loop spans 20 amino acids. V lost 4 bases and J 0 bases, leaving 27 bases between the germline ends. This CDR3 is CALGGVPNSVLGEDTDKLIF. The CDR3 DNA reads as TGTGCTCTTGGGGGAGTTCCCAACTCGGTACTGGGTGAAGACACCGATAAACTCATCTTT.

In the case of this clone: A read error is likely here: a far larger clone is one base away. V usage is TRDV2 and J usage is TRDJ1; 7 nucleotides match TRDD3. Germline loops: CDR1 GEAIGNYY, CDR2 EKD. CDR3 size: 17 residues. The V segment lost 7 bases and the J segment 0 bases; nucleotides outside the gene matches: 16. The CDR3 DNA reads TGTGCCTGGACCTTCGGTACTGGGGAATCCCACACCGATAAACTCATCTTT. Its protein product is CAWTFGTGESHTDKLIF.

By proportion, this clone is large (0.1 to 1%). The sample contains more than one DNA sequence encoding this CDR3. The V gene is TRDV1, the J gene TRDJ1; TRDD3 matches 8 bases. V lost 7 bases to trimming and J lost 0 bases; unmatched junction nucleotides: 19. CDR1 and CDR2 from the germline V gene are TSWWSYY and QGS. This CDR3 region has 19 residues. The CDR3 spells CALVGTPDWGFRYTDKLIF. The CDR3 DNA sequence: TGTGCTCTTGTCGGGACCCCGGACTGGGGGTTCCGGTACACCGATAAACTCATCTTT.

This clone has just a few counts. This is likely an artifact of a read error, given a far larger clone one base away. Other nucleotide sequences in the sample specify the same CDR3. This chain uses TRDV1 with TRDJ2; perhaps TRDD3 as D (5 bases). The CDR3 spans 15 residues. Germline V lookup: CDR1 TSWWSYY, CDR2 QGS. The DNA for the CDR3 is TGTGCTCTTGGGACGGAGGGATCTTTGACAGCGCAACTCTTCTTT. Its protein is CALGTEGSLTAQLFF.

This clone has only a few counts. TCRdb's protein, taken from a much larger clone, differs from this DNA's translation at residue 6, likely owing to a read error; the protein displayed comes from the DNA. V and J are TRDV3 and TRDJ1; possibly TRDD2 for D (5 bases). Trimming took 0 bases from V and 4 from J, leaving 24 bases between them. CDR3 length equals 17 residues. In germline, CDR1 is TVYSNPD, CDR2 GDNSRS (reference sequence). The CDR3 region is CAFRVPYLTLANDKLIF. The CDR3 region has the DNA TGTGCCTTTAGGGTTCCCTACTTAACGCTCGCCAACGATAAACTCATCTTT. Supplemented by reference TRDV3 and TRDJ1, the full variable domain reads CDKVTQSSPDQTVASGSEVVLLCTYDTVYSNPDLFWYRIRPDYSFQFVFYGDNSRSEGADFTQGRFSVKHILTQKAFHLVISPVRTEDSATYYCAFRVPYLTLANDKLIFGKGTRVTVEP.